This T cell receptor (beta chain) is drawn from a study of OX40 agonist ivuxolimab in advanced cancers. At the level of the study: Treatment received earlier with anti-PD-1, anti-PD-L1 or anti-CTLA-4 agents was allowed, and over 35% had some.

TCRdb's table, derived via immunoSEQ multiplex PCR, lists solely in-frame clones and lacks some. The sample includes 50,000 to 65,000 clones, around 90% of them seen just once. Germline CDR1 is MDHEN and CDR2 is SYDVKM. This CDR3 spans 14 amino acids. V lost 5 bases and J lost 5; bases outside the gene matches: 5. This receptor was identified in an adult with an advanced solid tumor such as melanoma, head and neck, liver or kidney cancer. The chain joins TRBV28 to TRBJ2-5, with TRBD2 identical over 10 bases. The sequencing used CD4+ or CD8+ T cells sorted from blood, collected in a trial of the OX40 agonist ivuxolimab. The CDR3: CASSPAGGVETQYF. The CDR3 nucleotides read TGTGCCAGCAGTCCAGCGGGAGGGGTCGAGACCCAGTACTTC.